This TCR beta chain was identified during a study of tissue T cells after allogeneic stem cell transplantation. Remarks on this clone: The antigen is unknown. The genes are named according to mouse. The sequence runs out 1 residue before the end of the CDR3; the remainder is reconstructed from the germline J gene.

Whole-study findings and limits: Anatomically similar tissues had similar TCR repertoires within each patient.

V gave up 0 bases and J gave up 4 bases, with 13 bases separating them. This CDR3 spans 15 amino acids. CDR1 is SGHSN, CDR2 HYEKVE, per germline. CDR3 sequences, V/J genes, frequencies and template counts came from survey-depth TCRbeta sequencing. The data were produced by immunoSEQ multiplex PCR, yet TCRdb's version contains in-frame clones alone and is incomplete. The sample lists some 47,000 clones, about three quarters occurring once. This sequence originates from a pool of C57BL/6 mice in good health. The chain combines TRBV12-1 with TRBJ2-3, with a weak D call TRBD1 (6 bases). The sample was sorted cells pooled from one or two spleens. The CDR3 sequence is CASSLGDTKPETLYF. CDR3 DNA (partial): TGTGCCAGCTCTCTCGGGGACACAAAACCAGAAACGCTGTAT.